This section outlines one TCR beta chain sequence together with its context. As yet, its antigen is unknown. This CDR3 spans 11 amino acids. Germline V CDR1 and CDR2: DFQATT, SNEGSKA (reference sequence). Trimming left V 5 bases short and J 4 bases short, with 7 bases between. The data were obtained in a study of blood T cells in healthy people across ages. Study conclusions and caveats: With age, beta diversity per million T cells declined roughly linearly, significantly by 30 to 40. With unsorted PBMCs, a conclusive comparison of naive versus antigen-experienced cells was not possible.

A second PCR of 7 to 11 cycles used a sample-barcoded 5' primer and a J-beta primer mix. TCRdb fed the 5' RACE reads into MiXCR, producing one record per CDR3 protein. The data show just under 550,000 distinct CDR3 sequences, under 30% seen once. The sample was also linked to a second study, of T cells of mothers and their children. That investigation notes: A few healthy Caucasian mothers and their six children were the donors. The shaping of TCR recombination output by thymic selection is similar in related and unrelated pairs.

This clonotype was obtained from a boy aged 5-17 years in good health. Sequencing was done on a sample of blood. The chain carries TRBV20-1 and TRBJ2-3, with D perhaps TRBD1 or TRBD2 (5 bases each). DNA of the CDR3: TGCAGTGCTGGGGGTCCAGATACGCAGTATTTT. Translating gives CSAGGPDTQYF.